These 29 T cell receptor beta chains share one sample of origin, sequenced in a study of human T cells and chemical hapten exposure. TCRdb ran MiXCR on the RACE reads and lists one entry per CDR3 protein. Altogether under 200,000 distinct CDR3 sequences are present, almost 30% being singletons, with the ten largest covering 2.9%. The time point is: pre-sensitization, week 0. Regarding treatment: therapeutic diphenylcyclopropenone sensitization with weekly scalp DPC. Specimen: whole blood, collected in connection with sensitization to the hapten diphenylcyclopropenone (DPC). These receptors were taken from a woman aged 25 to 39 with alopecia areata. Some clones in this sample may be carry-over from other donors' samples.

The chain links TRBV29-1 to TRBJ1-4, with unresolved D. The V end was cut by 6 bases, the J end by 5 bases, with 16 bases between. Germline lookup yields CDR1 SQVTM and CDR2 ANQGSEA. The CDR3 spans 14 residues. CDR3 sequence reads: CSVAEAGKNEKLFF. CDR3 nucleotides: TGCAGCGTGGCTGAGGCGGGAAAGAATGAAAAACTGTTTTTT.

This clonotype was detected a few times. The gene calls are TRBV20-1 and TRBJ1-6, with a tentative D call TRBD1 (6 bases). V was pared by 3 bases and J by 9 bases, with 21 bases between. Germline-derived CDR1 and CDR2 are DFQATT and SNEGSKA (reference sequence). This CDR3 has 16 amino acids. This CDR3 reads CSARRGGLREGSPLHF. Here the CDR3 DNA reads TGCAGTGCTAGGAGGGGGGGCCTAAGGGAGGGTTCACCCCTCCACTTT.

This clonotype occurred a few times. The V call is TRBV5-6, the J call TRBJ2-3; 7 positions match TRBD2. The CDR3 runs 14 residues. The V and J ends lost 6 bases and 4 bases, in that order; junction bases with no gene match: 8. From germline, CDR1 is SGHDT and CDR2 YYEEEE. CDR3 nucleotide sequence: TGTGCCAGCACCATGGGAGGGAGAGCAGATACGCAGTATTTT. It specifies CASTMGGRADTQYF.

The chain joins TRBV7-9 to TRBJ2-7, with D possibly matching TRBD2 (5 bases). There are 14 residues in the CDR3. The germline V gene encodes CDR1 SEHNR and CDR2 FQNEAQ (reference sequence). Trimming pared 1 base from V and 0 bases from J, leaving 7 bases between. The CDR3 sequence is CASSLETNSYEQYF. Written as DNA, the CDR3 is TGTGCCAGCAGCTTAGAGACTAACTCCTACGAGCAGTACTTC.

This chain uses TRBV6-6 with TRBJ1-1, with TRBD1 matching 8 bases. CDR3 length equals 13 residues. Losses at the gene ends were 6 bases for V and 7 bases for J; bases not matched to a gene: 7. The germline gives CDR1 MNHNY, CDR2 SVGAGI (reference sequence). The DNA for the CDR3 is TGTGCCAGCAGAATTGACAGGGGAGGTGAAGCTTTCTTT. It specifies CASRIDRGGEAFF.

The chain combines TRBV5-1 with TRBJ2-1; TRBD1 agrees at 9 bases. CDR3 length equals 17 residues. In germline, CDR1 is SGHRS, CDR2 YFSETQ. J gave up 1 base and V 0 bases, and 5 bases lay outside the gene matches. CDR3: CASSLEFGQGSYNEQFF. The CDR3 bases are TGCGCCAGCAGCTTGGAATTCGGACAGGGGTCCTACAATGAGCAGTTCTTC.

In DNA form, the CDR3 reads TGTGCCAGCAGCTTAGCGCTCAGGGCGGCCGGGGAGCTGTTTTTT. This translates into CASSLALRAAGELFF. J is TRBJ2-2 and V is TRBV7-2; D may be TRBD1 (5 bases). CDR1 and CDR2 from the germline V gene are SGHTA and FQGNSA. This CDR3 has 15 amino acids. Between the trimmed V and J ends, which lost 0 bases and 6 bases, there was a span of 11 bases. The full variable domain, with the rest looked up from reference TRBV7-2 and TRBJ2-2, is GAGVSQSPSNKVTEKGKDVELRCDPISGHTALYWYRQSLGQGLEFLIYFQGNSAPDKSGLPSDRFSAERTGGSVSTLTIQRTQQEDSAVYLCASSLALRAAGELFFGEGSRLTVL.

This clonotype has a handful of counts. This chain joins TRBV12-3 or TRBV12-4 and TRBJ1-1, with D possibly TRBD1 on 6 matching bases. The ends were cut back, 6 bases at V and 1 base at J, with 12 bases in the middle. The CDR3 sequence is 14 residues long. The CDR3 sequence is CASSLEGGNTEAFF. CDR3 bases: TGTGCCAGCAGCCTTGAGGGGGGGAACACTGAAGCTTTCTTT.

The J gene is TRBJ2-3, the V gene TRBV6-6; D gene ambiguous. V was pared by 0 bases and J by 6 bases, with 16 bases between. Germline V gene sequence: CDR1 MNHNY, CDR2 SVGAGI (reference sequence). This CDR3 contains 16 residues. DNA of the CDR3: TGTGCCAGCAGTTACTCGAAACAGCAGATGGGGGATACGCAGTATTTT. Its protein product is CASSYSKQQMGDTQYF.

The rearrangement links TRBV9 to TRBJ1-1; D not resolved. V was shortened by 6 bases and J by 6 bases, with 15 bases between the two germline ends. CDR1 is SGDLS and CDR2 is YYNGEE in the germline V gene. The CDR3 loop spans 13 amino acids. The CDR3 protein is CASMRVESSEAFF. CDR3 coding DNA: TGTGCCAGCATGCGGGTTGAGAGTTCTGAAGCTTTCTTT.

This clonotype was observed a handful of times. V usage is TRBV11-3 and J usage is TRBJ2-1; no firm D call. CDR1 and CDR2 from the germline V gene are SGHNT and YENEEA. The CDR3 runs to 12 residues. Trimming shortened V by 4 bases and J by 6 bases, and 7 bases separated the two germline ends. For the CDR3, the DNA is TGTGCCAGCAGCTGGGAACGCAATGAGCAGTTCTTC. It codes for CASSWERNEQFF.

This clonotype showed up just a few times. This chain joins TRBV28 and TRBJ1-1; D call uncertain. The CDR3 is 13 residues long. CDR1 MDHEN and CDR2 SYDVKM come from the germline V gene. Trimming removed 4 bases from V and 10 bases from J, with 16 bases in between. The CDR3 nucleotides are TGTGCCAGCAGTTGGGCAACGCCTAAGGGAGCTTTCTTT. It codes for CASSWATPKGAFF. The full variable domain, with the rest looked up from reference TRBV28 and TRBJ1-1, is DVKVTQSSRYLVKRTGEKVFLECVQDMDHENMFWYRQDPGLGLRLIYFSYDVKMKEKGDIPEGYSVSREKKERFSLILESASTNQTSMYLCASSWATPKGAFFGQGTRLTVV.

In its sample, this clonotype was seen a few times. J is TRBJ1-1 and V is TRBV10-3; weak D call: TRBD1 (5 bases). Trimming took off 8 bases at V and 3 bases at J, with 16 bases between the two ends. In germline, CDR1 is ENHRY, CDR2 SYGVKD. The CDR3 spans 14 residues. The CDR3 sequence is CAIAVQGLDTEAFF. As DNA, the CDR3 is TGTGCCATCGCCGTTCAGGGCCTGGACACTGAAGCTTTCTTT.

This chain joins TRBV25-1 and TRBJ2-5; D is unclear. There are 13 residues in the CDR3. CDR1 MGHDK and CDR2 SYGVNS come from the germline V gene. Trimming stripped 7 bases from V and 2 bases from J, with 11 bases between. This CDR3 reads CASNGRRQETQYF. For the CDR3, the DNA is TGTGCCAGCAACGGACGGAGACAAGAGACCCAGTACTTC.

This clonotype appeared a few times. The V and J genes are TRBV29-1 and TRBJ2-7; 9 bases fit TRBD1. Germline lookup yields CDR1 SQVTM and CDR2 ANQGSEA. The CDR3 consists of 14 residues. Trimming cost V 5 bases and J 3 bases; bases outside gene matches: 8. CDR3 protein: CSVKDRGPVYEQYF. In DNA, the CDR3 is TGCAGCGTTAAGGACAGGGGCCCCGTCTACGAGCAGTACTTC.

This clonotype was recorded a few times. The chain combines TRBV6-5 with TRBJ2-7; D may be TRBD1 or TRBD2 (6 bases each). The CDR3 totals 15 residues. With 5 bases removed from V and 7 bases from J, the gap between germline ends came to 21 bases. Germline V gene sequence: CDR1 MNHEY, CDR2 SVGAGI. This CDR3 reads CASSRLGGPSSEQYF. The DNA for the CDR3 is TGTGCCAGCAGTCGGCTCGGGGGCCCCTCCTCTGAGCAGTACTTC.

There are a few counts of this clonotype. The chain employs TRBV28 and TRBJ2-2; 9 nucleotides align to TRBD1. The CDR3 runs to 13 residues. J was trimmed by 6 bases and V by 6 bases; bases with no gene match: 2. The V gene's germline CDR1 is MDHEN and CDR2 SYDVKM. The CDR3 bases are TGTGCCAGCAGGGACAGGGGCCCCGGGGAGCTGTTTTTT. This sequence encodes CASRDRGPGELFF.

The genes are TRBV5-6 and TRBJ2-1; 7 nucleotides line up with TRBD1. V lost 2 bases and J lost 4; bases outside the gene matches: 0. This CDR3 has 13 amino acids. The germline CDR1 and CDR2 sequences are SGHDT and YYEEEE. CDR3 bases: TGTGCCAGCAGCTTCAGGGGGTACAATGAGCAGTTCTTC. The encoded protein is CASSFRGYNEQFF.

The V gene is TRBV6-2 or TRBV6-3, the J gene TRBJ2-7; 9 bases line up with TRBD2. Germline-derived CDR1 and CDR2 are MNHEY and SVGEGT. The CDR3 has 15 amino acids. The V segment lost 5 bases and the J segment 7 bases; nucleotides outside the gene matches: 12. CDR3 DNA: TGTGCCAGCAGTACTATGACTAGCGGACTCATGGAGCAGTACTTC. It yields the protein CASSTMTSGLMEQYF.

This chain joins TRBV5-6 and TRBJ1-1, with D perhaps matching TRBD1 (5 bases). V shed 5 bases and J shed 6 bases, with 11 bases lying between them. The CDR3 runs 12 residues. CDR1 and CDR2 from the germline V gene are SGHDT and YYEEEE. CDR3 sequence (DNA): TGTGCCAGCAGGCCAGGGTGGGCTGAAGCTTTCTTT. This codes for CASRPGWAEAFF.

The genes are TRBV5-1 and TRBJ1-4, with 10 bases identical to TRBD1. CDR1 is SGHRS and CDR2 is YFSETQ in the germline V gene. The ends lost 0 bases at V and 4 bases at J; junction bases unmatched: 12. The CDR3 length is 19 residues. For the CDR3, the DNA is TGCGCCAGCAGCTTGGACCCAAATTTGGGACAGGGGAATAATGAAAAACTGTTTTTT. Translated: CASSLDPNLGQGNNEKLFF.

The chain joins TRBV4-1 to TRBJ2-2; TRBD2 matches 7 bases. The trim removed 1 base at V and 9 bases at J, leaving 8 bases unmatched. This CDR3 region has 15 residues. CDR1 is MGHRA and CDR2 is YSYEKL in the germline V gene. CDR3 residues: CASSQVGRVDRELFF. Written as DNA, the CDR3 is TGCGCCAGCAGCCAAGTGGGGAGGGTCGATCGGGAGCTGTTTTTT.

This rearrangement joins TRBV29-1 to TRBJ2-5, with 8 bases lining up with TRBD2. After removal of 5 bases from V and 4 bases from J, the junction contained 3 bases not matched to a gene. CDR3 length: 12 residues. The V gene's germline CDR1 is SQVTM and CDR2 ANQGSEA. CDR3 bases: TGCAGCGTTTTAGCGGGAATAGAGACCCAGTACTTC. Protein product: CSVLAGIETQYF. Full variable domain (rest looked up from reference TRBV29-1 and TRBJ2-5): SAVISQKPSRDICQRGTSLTIQCQVDSQVTMMFWYRQQPGQSLTLIATANQGSEATYESGFVIDKFPISRPNLTFSTLTVSNMSPEDSSIYLCSVLAGIETQYFGPGTRLLVL.

This clonotype showed up just a few times. The chain combines TRBV28 with TRBJ1-5; 10 nucleotides align to TRBD1. The V gene's germline CDR1 is MDHEN and CDR2 SYDVKM. Germline trimming cut 6 bases from V and 7 bases from J; bases unmatched to any gene: 12. This CDR3 is 16 amino acids long. The DNA of the CDR3 is TGTGCCAGCAGACCGCCTAGGACAGGGGGGGGACAGCCCCAGCATTTT. Translated: CASRPPRTGGGQPQHF.

The chain uses TRBV20-1 and TRBJ2-7, with no clear D. Between the trimmed V and J ends, which lost 5 bases and 4 bases, there was a span of 9 bases. The CDR3 covers 11 residues. Germline CDR1 reads DFQATT; CDR2 reads SNEGSKA (reference sequence). DNA of the CDR3: TGCAGTGCTCTCTTACTATACGAGCAGTACTTC. Translating it yields CSALLLYEQYF.

The chain combines TRBV5-1 with TRBJ1-4; tentative D call: TRBD1 (5 bases). The CDR3 length is 15 residues. CDR1 is SGHRS and CDR2 is YFSETQ in the germline V gene. The V and J ends lost 0 bases and 3 bases respectively, with 9 bases between them. CDR3 DNA sequence: TGCGCCAGCAGCTTGGGACAGACTCCTAATGAAAAACTGTTTTTT. The encoded protein is CASSLGQTPNEKLFF.

In this sample, this clonotype turned up a few times. The gene calls are TRBV5-1 and TRBJ1-4; 9 positions match TRBD1. Per germline, CDR1 SGHRS and CDR2 YFSETQ. The CDR3 length is 15 residues. The J segment lost 7 bases and the V segment lost 4 bases, leaving 8 bases of the junction unmatched. CDR3 DNA sequence: TGCGCCAGCAGCCCCGGGACAGGGCCTTCTGAAAAACTGTTTTTT. Its translation is CASSPGTGPSEKLFF.

This clonotype was seen a handful of times. The chain employs TRBV29-1 and TRBJ1-5; D is possibly TRBD1 (6 bases). V was cut by 4 bases and J by 8 bases, with 12 bases left in between. The germline gives CDR1 SQVTM, CDR2 ANQGSEA. The CDR3 has 12 amino acids. CDR3 sequence reads: CSVGGAGKPQHF. In nucleotides, the CDR3 is TGCAGCGTTGGGGGGGCGGGGAAGCCCCAGCATTTT.

The chain is built from TRBV29-1 and TRBJ2-3, with D unclear. The germline CDR1 and CDR2 sequences are SQVTM and ANQGSEA. V gave up 1 base and J gave up 0 bases, with 8 bases separating them. CDR3 size: 14 residues. CDR3 protein: CSVEGLSSTDTQYF. The CDR3, as DNA: TGCAGCGTTGAAGGCCTCTCTAGCACAGATACGCAGTATTTT.